This is a list of T cell receptor beta chains from one sample in a study of CD8+ T cells in alopecia areata. Some clones are missing from TCRdb's copy, which holds only in-frame ones; the method was immunoSEQ multiplex PCR. The table shows roughly 170,000 clones, with about 60% occurring only once. The sample was CD8+ T cells sorted from blood, taken at week 24, from a patient treated with tofacitinib. The source of these receptors is a human donor with alopecia areata. CDR3s include the opening cysteine and the closing phenylalanine or tryptophan. The D gene is left open where the match is weak. Where a row states a size, it is once, few, many or the class of an expanded clone; other rows omit it.

v_gene: TRBV10-3
abundance: -
j_gene: TRBJ2-5
d_gene: -
CDR3aa: CAISAGGHQETQYF
CDR3nt: TGTGCCATCAGTGCCGGGGGGCACCAAGAGACCCAGTACTTC

v_gene: TRBV2
abundance: -
j_gene: TRBJ2-3
d_gene: -
CDR3aa: CATTGWGQRTDTQYF
CDR3nt: TGTGCCACCACGGGATGGGGTCAGCGCACAGATACGCAGTATTTT

v_gene: TRBV7-2
abundance: once
j_gene: TRBJ1-6
d_gene: TRBD1
CDR3aa: CASSFWTGSNSPLHF
CDR3nt: TGTGCCAGCAGCTTCTGGACAGGGAGTAATTCACCCCTCCACTTT

v_gene: TRBV29-1
abundance: few
j_gene: TRBJ2-3
d_gene: TRBD2
CDR3aa: CSVGASGSTDTQYF
CDR3nt: TGCAGCGTTGGGGCTAGCGGTAGCACAGATACGCAGTATTTT

v_gene: TRBV6-1
abundance: -
j_gene: TRBJ2-5
d_gene: -
CDR3aa: CASSDTLAVQETQYF
CDR3nt: TGTGCCAGCAGTGATACCTTAGCGGTACAAGAGACCCAGTACTTC

v_gene: TRBV5-1
abundance: -
j_gene: TRBJ2-3
d_gene: -
CDR3aa: CASSFPTPESFTDTQYF
CDR3nt: TGCGCCAGCAGCTTCCCTACCCCAGAAAGCTTCACAGATACGCAGTATTTT

v_gene: TRBV5-6
abundance: -
j_gene: TRBJ2-3
d_gene: TRBD2
CDR3aa: CASSRGGRNTDTQYF
CDR3nt: TGTGCCAGCAGCCGGGGGGGCAGAAACACAGATACGCAGTATTTT

v_gene: TRBV30
abundance: -
j_gene: TRBJ2-2
d_gene: -
CDR3aa: CAWTGDGGELFF
CDR3nt: TGTGCCTGGACAGGTGATGGTGGGGAGCTGTTTTTT

v_gene: TRBV29-1
abundance: few
j_gene: TRBJ2-1
d_gene: TRBD2
CDR3aa: CSVSGTSGGVGEQFF
CDR3nt: TGCAGCGTTTCCGGGACTAGCGGGGGGGTAGGTGAGCAGTTCTTC

v_gene: TRBV30
abundance: -
j_gene: TRBJ2-1
d_gene: -
CDR3aa: CAWGGTQPRGEQFF
CDR3nt: TGTGCCTGGGGAGGGACGCAACCTCGGGGTGAGCAGTTCTTC

v_gene: TRBV29-1
abundance: -
j_gene: TRBJ1-2
d_gene: -
CDR3aa: CSVVAQEEGYTF
CDR3nt: TGCAGCGTTGTAGCACAGGAGGAAGGCTACACCTTC

v_gene: TRBV6-5
abundance: -
j_gene: TRBJ2-2
d_gene: -
CDR3aa: CASTSTGELFF
CDR3nt: TGTGCCAGCACCTCCACCGGGGAGCTGTTTTTT

v_gene: TRBV4-1
abundance: -
j_gene: TRBJ1-1
d_gene: -
CDR3aa: CASSQGGSVTEAFF
CDR3nt: TGCGCCAGCAGCCAAGGTGGCAGTGTAACTGAAGCTTTCTTT

v_gene: TRBV2
abundance: -
j_gene: TRBJ1-6
d_gene: -
CDR3aa: CASSGSVGSPLHF
CDR3nt: TGTGCCAGCAGTGGGTCAGTGGGCTCACCCCTCCACTTT

v_gene: TRBV15
abundance: -
j_gene: TRBJ2-1
d_gene: TRBD2
CDR3aa: CATSRDVLTGLYNEQFF
CDR3nt: TGTGCCACCAGCAGAGATGTTCTCACGGGACTATACAATGAGCAGTTCTTC

v_gene: TRBV18
abundance: -
j_gene: TRBJ1-2
d_gene: -
CDR3aa: CASSPKGQDGYTF
CDR3nt: TGTGCCAGCTCACCAAAGGGGCAGGATGGCTACACCTTC

v_gene: TRBV30
abundance: -
j_gene: TRBJ2-7
d_gene: -
CDR3aa: CASGGGNPYEQYF
CDR3nt: TGTGCCTCAGGCGGGGGCAACCCCTACGAGCAGTACTTC

v_gene: TRBV10-3
abundance: -
j_gene: TRBJ2-7
d_gene: -
CDR3aa: CAISESVLYEQYF
CDR3nt: TGTGCCATCAGTGAGTCGGTGCTCTACGAGCAGTACTTC

v_gene: TRBV14
abundance: -
j_gene: TRBJ2-7
d_gene: -
CDR3aa: CASSQAPYEQYF
CDR3nt: TGTGCCAGCAGCCAGGCCCCATACGAGCAGTACTTC